This is a list of T cell receptor beta chains from one sample in a study of glioma-infiltrating T cells. TCRdb re-derived calls from the multiplex PCR reads in MiXCR, one entry per CDR3 protein. This table has 90,000 to 110,000 distinct CDR3 sequences, 25% to 30% appearing once. Sample: glioma tissue, nonneoplastic brain tissue, or PBMCs (not recorded which). The receptors shown here come from a human donor with low-grade glioma or glioblastoma, undergoing nonglioma brain surgery, or in good health (not recorded which). Both conserved end residues are part of each CDR3. The order of the fields is CDR3 length, V gene, J gene, CDR3 protein.

>16|TRBV27|TRBJ2-3
CASRVLHTGVSDTQYF
>13|TRBV28|TRBJ2-7
CASSRGGTYEQYF
>15|TRBV6-5|TRBJ2-5
CASSYSPTPKETQYF
>13|TRBV14|TRBJ1-5
CASSDIIGQPQHF
>14|TRBV27|TRBJ2-7
CASSPQPQGYEQYF
>15|TRBV4-3|TRBJ1-1
CASSPGTGRNTEAFF
>15|TRBV6-1|TRBJ2-3
CASSSSGVSTDTQYF
>15|TRBV27|TRBJ1-1
CTSSPPGSPNTEAFF
>13|TRBV14|TRBJ1-6
CASSQSGNSPLHF
>15|TRBV29-1|TRBJ2-7
CSVEIDRDESYEQYF
>10|TRBV27|TRBJ2-7
CARKIREQYF
>14|TRBV2|TRBJ1-1
CASSAAGWVTEAFF
>13|TRBV20-1|TRBJ1-1
CSALGTPNTEAFF
>14|TRBV18|TRBJ1-1
CASSPPSPAAEAFF
>15|TRBV12-3/TRBV12-4|TRBJ2-1
CASSSNRENYNEQFF
>14|TRBV7-9|TRBJ1-1
CASSLLGTNTEAFF